The sequence of this TCR beta chain was determined in a study of blood T cells in healthy people across ages. Study-level points and caveats: Older individuals had lower TCR beta diversity per million T cells (the decline was roughly linear).

The second PCR ran about 6 to 11 cycles with a sample-barcoded 5' primer and J-beta primers. TCRdb independently ran MiXCR on the 5' RACE reads; one entry per CDR3 protein. The data contain around 690,000 distinct CDR3 sequences, around three fifths of them singletons. Every participating donor contributed 7.5 to 10 milliliters of peripheral blood through a draw. The CDR3 is 15 residues long. Germline values: CDR1 SGHDN, CDR2 FVKESK. V was pared by 4 bases and J by 2 bases, with 5 bases of the junction left unmatched. Turning to this clonotype: The target antigen is unknown.

Sample: blood. This chain uses TRBV14 with TRBJ2-5, with TRBD2 identical over 9 bases. The sequence was collected from a man in his sixties in good health. Here the CDR3 reads CASSPRLAAQETQYF. In DNA form, the CDR3 reads TGTGCCAGCAGCCCCCGACTAGCGGCTCAAGAGACCCAGTACTTC.